The 32 T cell receptor beta chains presented below share a single source sample, sequenced in a study of CD8+ T cells in alopecia areata. RNA, once extracted, was reverse transcribed into cDNA for use as the sequencing template. Sequenced by immunoSEQ multiplex PCR; TCRdb stores in-frame clones only, minus some. Of about 140,000 clones detected, around two thirds appear once; the ten largest clones hold around 34%. What was sequenced was CD8+ T cells sorted from blood. The receptors here all came from a human donor in good health.

This clone was picked up a small number of times. Within the sample, other DNA sequences also encode this same CDR3. This chain joins TRBV5-1 and TRBJ1-1; D call uncertain. CDR1 SGHRS and CDR2 YFSETQ come from the germline V gene. CDR3 size: 11 residues. V lost 2 bases, J lost 4 bases, and 3 bases lay in between. CDR3 sequence reads: CASSFGTEAFF. CDR3 in DNA: TGCGCCAGCAGCTTCGGCACTGAAGCTTTCTTT.

This rearrangement joins TRBV4-1 to TRBJ2-2; D may correspond to TRBD1 or TRBD2 (5 bases each). V gave up 4 bases and J gave up 8 bases, with 14 bases separating them. The CDR3 is made up of 14 amino acids. Germline V gene lookup returns CDR1 MGHRA and CDR2 YSYEKL. The CDR3 region is CASSPGTRAGELFF. CDR3 coding DNA: TGCGCCAGCAGCCCCGGGACCCGTGCGGGGGAGCTGTTTTTT.

This chain uses TRBV29-1 with TRBJ2-7; D not resolved. CDR1 SQVTM and CDR2 ANQGSEA come from the germline V gene. The CDR3 runs 13 residues. The V end was cut by 3 bases, the J end by 0 bases, with 9 bases between. Written as DNA, the CDR3 is TGCAGCGTTGAGTCAGCAGACTCCTACGAGCAGTACTTC. It is translated as CSVESADSYEQYF.

The sample holds a few counts of this clone. The same CDR3 is also encoded by other DNA sequences in this sample. V gene TRBV5-1 combines with J gene TRBJ2-1; D remains ambiguous. The CDR3 is 12 amino acids. V was pared by 1 base and J by 3 bases, with 2 bases between. CDR1 is SGHRS and CDR2 is YFSETQ in the germline V gene. The CDR3: CASSLNYNEQFF. CDR3 bases: TGCGCCAGCAGCTTGAACTACAATGAGCAGTTCTTC.

This rearrangement joins TRBV6-5 to TRBJ2-5, with D perhaps matching TRBD1 or TRBD2 (6 bases each). This CDR3 is built from 15 residues. Germline values: CDR1 MNHEY, CDR2 SVGAGI. Trimming took off 6 bases at V and 6 bases at J, with 20 bases between the two ends. CDR3: CASSQGAGGIKTQYF. CDR3 nucleotides: TGTGCCAGCAGCCAAGGGGCCGGGGGCATAAAGACCCAGTACTTC.

This chain connects TRBV27 to TRBJ2-7, with 8 bases identical to TRBD1. Germline CDR1 MNHEY, CDR2 SMNVEV (reference sequence). The CDR3 length is 12 residues. V trimming: 5 bases; J trimming: 6 bases; junction bases outside the gene matches: 3. The CDR3 DNA reads as TGTGCCAGCAGTCAAGACAGGGGCGAGCAGTACTTC. It translates to CASSQDRGEQYF.

In this sample, this clone turned up a few times. The chain carries TRBV29-1 and TRBJ2-7; D gene unclear. This CDR3 contains 11 residues. Germline assignment: CDR1 SQVTM and CDR2 ANQGSEA. V was trimmed by 6 bases and J by 5 bases, leaving 11 bases between them. The CDR3 is CSVSGRNEQYF. CDR3 nucleotides: TGCAGCGTATCAGGACGAAACGAGCAGTACTTC.

The chain links TRBV6-5 to TRBJ2-7; D possibly corresponds to TRBD2 (6 bases). Germline CDR1 reads MNHEY; CDR2 reads SVGAGI. Trimming took off 5 bases at V and 0 bases at J, with 14 bases between the two ends. There are 15 residues in the CDR3. The CDR3 here is CASSNPGLSSYEQYF. The CDR3 bases are TGTGCCAGCAGTAATCCGGGACTGAGCTCCTACGAGCAGTACTTC.

The chain recombines TRBV9 with TRBJ2-1, with 7 nucleotides matching TRBD1. Germline CDR1 is SGDLS and CDR2 is YYNGEE. This CDR3 is built from 16 residues. J was trimmed by 0 bases and V by 0 bases; bases with no gene match: 3. CDR3 region: CASSVVAGGSYNEQFF. The CDR3 nucleotides read TGTGCCAGCAGCGTAGTTGCAGGGGGCTCCTACAATGAGCAGTTCTTC.

This clone was detected a few times. Other DNA sequences within the sample encode an identical CDR3. The V and J genes are TRBV29-1 and TRBJ1-2; 7 bases map to TRBD1. After removal of 3 bases from V and 6 bases from J, the junction contained 1 base not matched to a gene. CDR1 and CDR2 (germline): SQVTM, ANQGSEA. This CDR3 region has 11 residues. CDR3 protein: CSVEDRNGYTF. The CDR3 DNA is TGCAGCGTTGAGGACAGGAATGGCTACACCTTC.

V and J are TRBV7-9 and TRBJ1-3, with 10 bases that match TRBD1. The CDR3 has 14 amino acids. Trimming removed 4 bases from V and 7 bases from J; junction bases left unmatched: 4. Germline values: CDR1 SEHNR, CDR2 FQNEAQ (reference sequence). CDR3 loop: CASSSTDRGNTIYF. CDR3 in DNA: TGTGCCAGCAGCTCGACGGACAGGGGGAACACCATATATTTT.

The chain uses TRBV5-1 and TRBJ2-5, with 8 positions matching TRBD2. The V gene end was trimmed by 6 bases and the J gene end by 4 bases; junction bases not matched to a gene: 8. Germline-derived CDR1 and CDR2 are SGHRS and YFSETQ. The CDR3 has 14 amino acids. DNA of the CDR3: TGCGCCAGCAAGGAGAGCCTAGCGGGAGAGACCCAGTACTTC. It encodes CASKESLAGETQYF. The full variable domain, completed using reference TRBV5-1 and TRBJ2-5, is KAGVTQTPRYLIKTRGQQVTLSCSPISGHRSVSWYQQTPGQGLQFLFEYFSETQRNKGNFPGRFSGRQFSNSRSEMNVSTLELGDSALYLCASKESLAGETQYFGPGTRLLVL.

The V gene is TRBV27, the J gene TRBJ2-1; D remains unclear. V lost 4 bases and J lost 5, with 12 bases in between. This CDR3 has 14 residues. Germline V gives CDR1 MNHEY, CDR2 SMNVEV (reference sequence). DNA for the CDR3: TGTGCCAGCAGTTCCAGCTCAGGAAACAATGAGCAGTTCTTC. This sequence encodes CASSSSSGNNEQFF.

This clone came up a few times. The chain employs TRBV5-1 and TRBJ2-7, with 10 bases aligning to TRBD1. The CDR3 covers 15 residues. Germline V lookup: CDR1 SGHRS, CDR2 YFSETQ. V was pared by 4 bases and J by 3 bases, with 7 bases of the junction left unmatched. This CDR3 reads CASSHDRGQVYEQYF. The DNA for the CDR3 is TGCGCCAGCAGCCACGACAGGGGGCAGGTCTACGAGCAGTACTTC.

DNA of the CDR3: TGCAGCGTTGCCGGGGGGACGACGACGTTTGGCTACACCTTC. This gives the protein CSVAGGTTTFGYTF. The rearrangement joins TRBV29-1 to TRBJ1-2, with D maybe TRBD1 (5 bases). V was cut by 4 bases and J by 7 bases, with 19 bases left in between. This CDR3 comprises 14 residues. CDR1 is SQVTM and CDR2 is ANQGSEA in the germline V gene.

The rearrangement uses TRBV29-1 and TRBJ2-1; TRBD2 agrees at 9 bases. V lost 6 bases and J lost 10; bases outside the gene matches: 10. The germline CDR1 and CDR2 sequences are SQVTM and ANQGSEA. The CDR3 contains 13 residues. CDR3 amino acids: CSVLSGGFLEQFF. The DNA for the CDR3 is TGCAGCGTCCTTAGCGGGGGCTTTCTAGAGCAGTTCTTC.

J is TRBJ1-1 and V is TRBV7-9; 7 bases line up with TRBD1. CDR3 length equals 16 residues. V was pared by 5 bases and J by 4 bases, with 13 bases of the junction left unmatched. CDR1 and CDR2 (germline): SEHNR, FQNEAQ (reference sequence). CDR3 nucleotides: TGTGCCAGCAGCGCCCCAGCAATCCGGGACAGCACTGAAGCTTTCTTT. This translates into CASSAPAIRDSTEAFF.

The gene calls are TRBV27 and TRBJ1-4; D ambiguous. This CDR3 is built from 12 residues. V was trimmed by 5 bases and J by 10 bases, leaving 11 bases between them. The germline V gene has CDR1 MNHEY and CDR2 SMNVEV (reference sequence). CDR3 in DNA: TGTGCCAGCAGTGGGTCCAAGGGAAAACTGTTTTTT. Its protein product is CASSGSKGKLFF.

This clone occurred a few times. The chain employs TRBV10-3 and TRBJ2-7; D call uncertain. The V gene's germline CDR1 is ENHRY and CDR2 SYGVKD. The V and J ends lost 0 bases and 0 bases respectively, with 12 bases between them. The CDR3 spans 16 residues. CDR3 in amino acids: CAISESGGRGSYEQYF. CDR3 coding DNA: TGTGCCATCAGTGAGTCCGGTGGAAGAGGCTCCTACGAGCAGTACTTC.

In nucleotides, the CDR3 is TGTGCCAGCAGTTATGGGGGGACCGAGCAGTTCTTC. Its protein product is CASSYGGTEQFF. This chain links TRBV6-5 with TRBJ2-1, with D perhaps TRBD2 (6 bases). Between the trimmed V and J ends, which lost 3 bases and 10 bases, there was a span of 10 bases. Germline values: CDR1 MNHEY, CDR2 SVGAGI. This CDR3 comprises 12 residues.

CDR3 in DNA: TGTGCCAGCAGTACGGTGGAGGGGCCCTACGAGCAGTACTTC. This codes for CASSTVEGPYEQYF. The chain is built from TRBV5-6 and TRBJ2-7; possible D gene TRBD2, 6 bases. The CDR3 has 14 residues. Deletions cut 5 bases from V and 2 bases from J, with 14 bases between. The germline V gene encodes CDR1 SGHDT and CDR2 YYEEEE.

This chain connects TRBV4-1 to TRBJ2-3, with D hard to call. V was clipped by 0 bases and J by 6 bases, with 13 bases between them. The CDR3 has 15 amino acids. The germline V gene encodes CDR1 MGHRA and CDR2 YSYEKL. The CDR3 loop reads CASSQDIRPPDTQYF. The CDR3 DNA sequence: TGCGCCAGCAGCCAAGATATAAGGCCCCCGGATACGCAGTATTTT.

The gene calls are TRBV2 and TRBJ2-1, with 8 bases that match TRBD1. V gave up 3 bases and J gave up 2 bases; unmatched junction bases: 0. The CDR3 totals 14 residues. Looked up from germline, CDR1 is SNHLY and CDR2 is FYNNEI. CDR3 sequence (DNA): TGTGCCAGCAGTGAGACAGGGGCCTACAATGAGCAGTTCTTC. Its translation is CASSETGAYNEQFF.

J is TRBJ2-7 and V is TRBV27; 8 nucleotides agree with TRBD1. The CDR3 contains 15 residues. The germline gives CDR1 MNHEY, CDR2 SMNVEV (reference sequence). With 1 base clipped from V and 5 bases from J, the junction kept 7 bases outside the gene matches. CDR3 residues: CASSLFPGGRDEQYF. CDR3 coding DNA: TGTGCCAGCAGTTTATTTCCAGGGGGCAGGGACGAGCAGTACTTC.

This clone was recorded only once. The chain is built from TRBV28 and TRBJ2-7; 9 nucleotides match TRBD1. The CDR3 contains 14 residues. The V gene end was trimmed by 7 bases and the J gene end by 9 bases; junction bases not matched to a gene: 13. In germline, CDR1 is MDHEN, CDR2 SYDVKM. CDR3 sequence reads: CASNPDRGLSGQYF. The CDR3 DNA reads TGTGCCAGCAACCCGGACAGGGGCCTATCTGGGCAGTACTTC.

V gene TRBV6-5 combines with J gene TRBJ2-4, with D hard to call. Germline loops: CDR1 MNHEY, CDR2 SVGAGI. V gave up 0 bases and J gave up 1 base, with 10 bases separating them. The CDR3 consists of 16 residues. The CDR3 protein is CASSYSTVWAKNIQYF. As DNA, the CDR3 is TGTGCCAGCAGTTACTCTACAGTGTGGGCCAAAAACATTCAGTACTTC.

This rearrangement joins TRBV29-1 to TRBJ2-7; D not resolved. The ends were cut back, 4 bases at V and 3 bases at J, with 10 bases in the middle. The CDR3 covers 12 residues. Per germline, CDR1 SQVTM and CDR2 ANQGSEA. CDR3 sequence reads: CSVGPSNYEQYF. The CDR3, as DNA: TGCAGCGTTGGACCCTCGAACTACGAGCAGTACTTC.

In the case of this clone: The same CDR3 can be traced to other DNA sequences in this sample. The chain carries TRBV5-1 and TRBJ2-7, with no clear D. CDR1 and CDR2 (germline): SGHRS, YFSETQ. CDR3 length: 12 amino acids. Trimming pared 0 bases from V and 4 bases from J, leaving 5 bases between. The CDR3 loop is CASSLVGYEQYF. The CDR3 coding sequence is TGCGCCAGCAGCTTGGTTGGGTACGAGCAGTACTTC.

The gene calls are TRBV29-1 and TRBJ1-1; D gene uncertain. This CDR3 is built from 12 residues. Trimming removed 3 bases from V and 5 bases from J, with 10 bases in between. CDR1 and CDR2 from the germline V gene are SQVTM and ANQGSEA. DNA for the CDR3: TGCAGCGTTGAGGGTTTAGGAACTGAAGCTTTCTTT. This translates into CSVEGLGTEAFF.

This clone was observed a single time. Here the CDR3 omits its conserved ending phenylalanine or tryptophan, so a read error is the likely source. The chain joins TRBV28 to TRBJ2-2, with a tentative D call TRBD2 (5 bases). Per germline, CDR1 MDHEN and CDR2 SYDVKM. CDR3 size: 13 residues. Between the trimmed V and J ends, which lost 6 bases and 5 bases, there was a span of 10 bases. The CDR3: CASRTDFTGELFL. The CDR3 DNA reads TGTGCCAGCAGGACGGACTTTACCGGGGAGCTGTTTCTT.

This sequence joins TRBV4-1 and TRBJ2-7; D may be TRBD2 (6 bases). The V gene's germline CDR1 is MGHRA and CDR2 YSYEKL. V lost 4 bases and J 7 bases, leaving 20 bases between the germline ends. The CDR3 has 15 residues. Written as DNA, the CDR3 is TGCGCCAGCAGCCGGACTTCGGGGGACCCTGGGGAGCAGTACTTC. This encodes CASSRTSGDPGEQYF.

The rearrangement uses TRBV5-1 and TRBJ2-5; the match to TRBD2 covers 7 bases. Germline CDR1 and CDR2: SGHRS and YFSETQ. This CDR3 has 12 amino acids. V lost 1 base, J lost 7 bases, and 1 base stayed unmatched. The CDR3 is CASSLSGGTQYF. In DNA, the CDR3 is TGCGCCAGCAGCTTGTCGGGGGGGACCCAGTACTTC.